This record covers a single TCR beta chain. Antigen unknown. This specimen comes from a study of T cell responses to AZD1222 COVID-19 vaccine. Notes on the study in general: Females made up more of the donors, who were largely white British, and clonal diversity may have come out too low. At study baseline, merely a handful of AZD1222 recipients were seropositive.

Clones were sequenced by immunoSEQ multiplex PCR, and TCRdb holds only the in-frame ones, with some missing. The table has about 200,000 clones, under 95% seen once. Trimming removed 5 bases at V and 3 bases at J, with 14 bases between. CDR3 length equals 15 residues. Per the germline V gene, CDR1 is SGHTA and CDR2 is FQGNSA. Both about-4-week and about-12-week second-dose recipients were combined. The V gene is TRBV7-2, the J gene TRBJ1-5; tentatively, D is TRBD1 (5 bases). This clonotype was sampled from an adult who received the AZD1222 COVID-19 vaccine. Sequences were derived from peripheral blood, sampled 28 days after the second AZD1222 dose. CDR3 region: CASSQTAGFNQPQHF. The CDR3 DNA reads as TGTGCCAGCAGCCAAACGGCAGGGTTCAATCAGCCCCAGCATTTT. The full variable domain, rest sourced from reference TRBV7-2 and TRBJ1-5, is GAGVSQSPSNKVTEKGKDVELRCDPISGHTALYWYRQSLGQGLEFLIYFQGNSAPDKSGLPSDRFSAERTGGSVSTLTIQRTQQEDSAVYLCASSQTAGFNQPQHFGDGTRLSIL.